This T cell receptor (beta chain) was sequenced for a study of blood T cell repertoires in COVID-19. Turning to the study itself: PBMCs, B-cell-depleted T cells, or T cells provided the cDNA or gDNA that made up the material.

CDR1 is MDHEN, CDR2 SYDVKM, per germline. The length of the CDR3 is 14 residues. V dropped 4 bases and J dropped 4; count of bases not matched to a gene: 5. The authors' processing: Reference gene primer amplification yielded estimated nucleated cell counts. Sequenced by immunoSEQ multiplex PCR; TCRdb stores in-frame clones only, minus some. That table furnishes V, J and clone size, whereas the DNA furnished D and trimming. Of some 40,000 clones detected, approximately 80% appear once; the ten largest clones hold 19%. The TCR originated in a man aged 65 to 79 with acute or convalescent COVID-19. Sequenced sample: peripheral blood. The chain combines TRBV28 with TRBJ2-5; 8 positions agree with TRBD2. The CDR3 reads CASSSAGRGETQYF. The DNA for the CDR3 is TGTGCCAGCAGTTCCGCCGGGAGGGGAGAGACCCAGTACTTC.